This TCR beta chain was observed in a study of T cells after posttransplantation cyclophosphamide. A marrow graft followed busulfan-fludarabine conditioning, with cyclophosphamide on days +3 and +4. Here immunoSEQ multiplex PCR was the method, and the copy in TCRdb shows in-frame clones only, minus some. This table has some 11,000 clones, about 2.1% appearing once. This clone has just a few counts. CDR1 and CDR2 from the germline V gene are SEHNR and FQNEAQ (reference sequence). This CDR3 comprises 15 residues. Trimming pared 5 bases from V and 5 bases from J, leaving 18 bases between. The genes are TRBV7-9 and TRBJ2-5; D may be TRBD1 (5 bases). This receptor was identified in a male patient in his thirties who received an allogeneic stem cell transplant from a related donor, was CMV-positive, and had no GVHD. Some T cells may trace back to the graft donor. Sequenced here: PBMCs, sampled after allogeneic stem cell transplant with posttransplant cyclophosphamide. CDR3: CASSDSRGAGETQYF. The CDR3 DNA reads TGTGCCAGCAGCGATAGTAGAGGCGCAGGGGAGACCCAGTACTTC.